This T cell receptor beta chain was identified in a study of blood T cell repertoires in COVID-19. Study background: Specimens from acute and convalescent COVID-19 originated in the United States, Italy and Spain.

The repertoire was sequenced with immunoSEQ multiplex PCR; TCRdb's copy has only in-frame clones and lacks some. This sample yields under 300,000 clones, of which roughly nine tenths are seen a single time; around 2% belongs to the top ten. CDR1 and CDR2 from the germline V gene are KGHDR and SFDVKD. Trimming cost V 1 base and J 3 bases; bases outside gene matches: 11. The CDR3 runs to 18 residues. The source material was peripheral blood. This TCR was recovered from a man in his fifties with acute or convalescent COVID-19. V gene TRBV24-1 combines with J gene TRBJ1-2, with 9 bases identical to TRBD1. CDR3: CATSDLVDRGNEDYGYTF. The CDR3 region has the DNA TGTGCCACCAGTGATTTAGTGGACAGGGGTAATGAAGACTATGGCTACACCTTC.